The rows below give T cell receptor beta chains drawn from one sample of a study of CD4 T cells in relation to SARS-CoV-2 and coronaviruses. Sequencing used immunoSEQ multiplex PCR; TCRdb keeps in-frame clones, though not all of them. The table lists 50,000 to 65,000 clones, about 91% of them singletons. The sequenced sample was naive CD4+ T cells from PBMCs. These receptors were taken from an adult with COVID-19. Each CDR3 is given without its conserved first and last residue. D genes are given only for firm matches.

d_gene | j_gene | v_gene | CDR3aa
TRBD2 | TRBJ2-7 | TRBV4-2 | ASSQDGTSSYEQY
- | TRBJ2-7 | TRBV7-9 | ASSLGEGQQY
- | TRBJ2-1 | TRBV7-2 | ASSFARGYNEQF
- | TRBJ1-1 | TRBV4-1 | ASSQDGTTEAF
- | TRBJ2-7 | TRBV15 | ATSSRQSSYEQY
TRBD2 | TRBJ2-1 | TRBV19 | ASSTETGLRGEQF
- | TRBJ2-3 | TRBV5-5 | ASSHRGGVETDTQY
TRBD1 | TRBJ2-7 | TRBV5-1 | ASSLGQGFFEQY
- | TRBJ2-3 | TRBV4-2 | ASSQETPDTQY
TRBD1 | TRBJ2-3 | TRBV18 | ASSPGTVSTDTQY
- | TRBJ2-2 | TRBV5-4 | ASSLVSGTAGAGELF
- | TRBJ1-5 | TRBV28 | ASSSLRAQGTYSNQPQH
- | TRBJ1-5 | TRBV30 | AWSENSNQPQH
- | TRBJ2-7 | TRBV9 | ASSVDHGSSYEQY
- | TRBJ2-3 | TRBV5-5 | ASSLYGGDTQY
TRBD2 | TRBJ2-5 | TRBV28 | ASSLGGTLETQY
- | TRBJ2-5 | TRBV5-1 | ASGWSEQETQY
- | TRBJ2-1 | TRBV5-1 | ASSLAGSYNEQF
- | TRBJ2-7 | TRBV6-5 | ASRNRRLSGHEQY
- | TRBJ1-1 | TRBV30 | AWSVQSKNTEAF
- | TRBJ1-5 | TRBV6-6 | ASSQSSNQPQH
- | TRBJ1-3 | TRBV5-1 | ASAWTEIGNTIY
TRBD2 | TRBJ2-1 | TRBV7-8 | ASSLARAGVINEQF
TRBD2 | TRBJ2-2 | TRBV19 | ASSQRLLADYTGELF
- | TRBJ2-5 | TRBV18 | ASSPRDRETQY
- | TRBJ2-2 | TRBV7-2 | ASSMTVNTGELF
- | TRBJ2-3 | TRBV5-4 | ASSPSSAKDTQY
TRBD2 | TRBJ2-1 | TRBV7-2 | ASSPGAGVEAYNEQF
- | TRBJ2-7 | TRBV30 | AWVRSSYEQY
- | TRBJ1-2 | TRBV28 | ASSLPLDRNYGYT
- | TRBJ2-7 | TRBV19 | ASSPNLNSYEQY
- | TRBJ2-7 | TRBV5-4 | ASSSEPLSNEQY
- | TRBJ1-5 | TRBV20-1 | SASEGGRGQPQH
- | TRBJ2-3 | TRBV24-1 | ATSDSVSADTQY
- | TRBJ2-5 | TRBV3-1/TRBV3-2 | ASSQQGLQETQY
- | TRBJ1-6 | TRBV5-4 | ASSLGQTNSPLH
- | TRBJ2-5 | TRBV7-6 | ASSLVAGKEETQY
- | TRBJ1-4 | TRBV18 | ASQVGVLNEKLF
- | TRBJ2-7 | TRBV6-1 | ASSGLAVSYEQY
- | TRBJ2-1 | TRBV7-3 | ASSLAATAKRQF
- | TRBJ2-2 | TRBV9 | ASSAASSDTGELF
TRBD2 | TRBJ2-1 | TRBV18 | ASSPPSGRNEQF
TRBD1 | TRBJ1-3 | TRBV5-1 | ASSLRGDRGFSIY
- | TRBJ2-5 | TRBV4-1 | ASSQGLRGRGETQY
TRBD2 | TRBJ2-1 | TRBV6-2/TRBV6-3 | ASSYQSGRENEQF
TRBD2 | TRBJ2-3 | TRBV7-2 | ASSLVLAARSTDTQY
- | TRBJ1-1 | TRBV7-9 | ASSQSPLAEAF
TRBD2 | TRBJ2-7 | TRBV29-1 | SVTLGLAGGEQY
- | TRBJ1-3 | TRBV2 | ASSDSGGISGNTIY
- | TRBJ2-1 | TRBV14 | ASGGQYEQF
TRBD1 | TRBJ2-7 | TRBV28 | ASIGQGIGYEQY
- | TRBJ1-4 | TRBV6-5 | ASRYSGTNEKLF
TRBD1 | TRBJ1-6 | TRBV4-1 | ASSQVRGPGTGNSPLH
- | TRBJ2-2 | TRBV5-8 | ASSPGVMNTGELF
TRBD1 | TRBJ2-6 | TRBV4-3 | ASSLDGQGSGANVLT